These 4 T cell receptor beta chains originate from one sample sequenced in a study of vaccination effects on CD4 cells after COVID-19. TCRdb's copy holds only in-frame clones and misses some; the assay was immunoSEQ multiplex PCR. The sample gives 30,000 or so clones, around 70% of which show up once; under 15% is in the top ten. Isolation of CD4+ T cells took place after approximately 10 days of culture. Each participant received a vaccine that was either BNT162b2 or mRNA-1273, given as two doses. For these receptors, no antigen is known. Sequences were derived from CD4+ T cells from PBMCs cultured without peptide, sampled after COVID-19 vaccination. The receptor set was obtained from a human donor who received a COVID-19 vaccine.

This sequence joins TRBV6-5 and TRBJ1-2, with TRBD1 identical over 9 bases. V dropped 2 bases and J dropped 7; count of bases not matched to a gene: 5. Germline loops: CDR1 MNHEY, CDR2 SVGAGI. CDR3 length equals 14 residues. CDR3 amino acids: CASSYRDRVSGYTF. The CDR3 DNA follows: TGTGCCAGCAGTTACCGGGACAGGGTTAGTGGCTACACCTTC.

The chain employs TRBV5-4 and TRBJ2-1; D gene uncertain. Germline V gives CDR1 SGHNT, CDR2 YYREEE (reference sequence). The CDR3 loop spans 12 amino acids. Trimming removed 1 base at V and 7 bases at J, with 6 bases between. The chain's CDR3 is CASSLPRNEQFF. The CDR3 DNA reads TGTGCCAGCAGCTTGCCGCGGAATGAGCAGTTCTTC.

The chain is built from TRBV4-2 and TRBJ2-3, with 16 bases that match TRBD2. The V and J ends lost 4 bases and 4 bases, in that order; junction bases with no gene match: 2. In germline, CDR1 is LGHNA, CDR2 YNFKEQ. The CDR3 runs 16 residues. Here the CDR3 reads CASSPGTSGRADTQYF. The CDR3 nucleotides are TGTGCCAGCAGCCCCGGGACTAGCGGGAGGGCAGATACGCAGTATTTT.

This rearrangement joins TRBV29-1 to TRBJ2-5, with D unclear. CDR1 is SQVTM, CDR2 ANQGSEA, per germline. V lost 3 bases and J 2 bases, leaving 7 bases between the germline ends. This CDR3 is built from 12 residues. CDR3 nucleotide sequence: TGCAGCGTTGACGCGAGACAAGAGACCCAGTACTTC. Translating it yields CSVDARQETQYF.